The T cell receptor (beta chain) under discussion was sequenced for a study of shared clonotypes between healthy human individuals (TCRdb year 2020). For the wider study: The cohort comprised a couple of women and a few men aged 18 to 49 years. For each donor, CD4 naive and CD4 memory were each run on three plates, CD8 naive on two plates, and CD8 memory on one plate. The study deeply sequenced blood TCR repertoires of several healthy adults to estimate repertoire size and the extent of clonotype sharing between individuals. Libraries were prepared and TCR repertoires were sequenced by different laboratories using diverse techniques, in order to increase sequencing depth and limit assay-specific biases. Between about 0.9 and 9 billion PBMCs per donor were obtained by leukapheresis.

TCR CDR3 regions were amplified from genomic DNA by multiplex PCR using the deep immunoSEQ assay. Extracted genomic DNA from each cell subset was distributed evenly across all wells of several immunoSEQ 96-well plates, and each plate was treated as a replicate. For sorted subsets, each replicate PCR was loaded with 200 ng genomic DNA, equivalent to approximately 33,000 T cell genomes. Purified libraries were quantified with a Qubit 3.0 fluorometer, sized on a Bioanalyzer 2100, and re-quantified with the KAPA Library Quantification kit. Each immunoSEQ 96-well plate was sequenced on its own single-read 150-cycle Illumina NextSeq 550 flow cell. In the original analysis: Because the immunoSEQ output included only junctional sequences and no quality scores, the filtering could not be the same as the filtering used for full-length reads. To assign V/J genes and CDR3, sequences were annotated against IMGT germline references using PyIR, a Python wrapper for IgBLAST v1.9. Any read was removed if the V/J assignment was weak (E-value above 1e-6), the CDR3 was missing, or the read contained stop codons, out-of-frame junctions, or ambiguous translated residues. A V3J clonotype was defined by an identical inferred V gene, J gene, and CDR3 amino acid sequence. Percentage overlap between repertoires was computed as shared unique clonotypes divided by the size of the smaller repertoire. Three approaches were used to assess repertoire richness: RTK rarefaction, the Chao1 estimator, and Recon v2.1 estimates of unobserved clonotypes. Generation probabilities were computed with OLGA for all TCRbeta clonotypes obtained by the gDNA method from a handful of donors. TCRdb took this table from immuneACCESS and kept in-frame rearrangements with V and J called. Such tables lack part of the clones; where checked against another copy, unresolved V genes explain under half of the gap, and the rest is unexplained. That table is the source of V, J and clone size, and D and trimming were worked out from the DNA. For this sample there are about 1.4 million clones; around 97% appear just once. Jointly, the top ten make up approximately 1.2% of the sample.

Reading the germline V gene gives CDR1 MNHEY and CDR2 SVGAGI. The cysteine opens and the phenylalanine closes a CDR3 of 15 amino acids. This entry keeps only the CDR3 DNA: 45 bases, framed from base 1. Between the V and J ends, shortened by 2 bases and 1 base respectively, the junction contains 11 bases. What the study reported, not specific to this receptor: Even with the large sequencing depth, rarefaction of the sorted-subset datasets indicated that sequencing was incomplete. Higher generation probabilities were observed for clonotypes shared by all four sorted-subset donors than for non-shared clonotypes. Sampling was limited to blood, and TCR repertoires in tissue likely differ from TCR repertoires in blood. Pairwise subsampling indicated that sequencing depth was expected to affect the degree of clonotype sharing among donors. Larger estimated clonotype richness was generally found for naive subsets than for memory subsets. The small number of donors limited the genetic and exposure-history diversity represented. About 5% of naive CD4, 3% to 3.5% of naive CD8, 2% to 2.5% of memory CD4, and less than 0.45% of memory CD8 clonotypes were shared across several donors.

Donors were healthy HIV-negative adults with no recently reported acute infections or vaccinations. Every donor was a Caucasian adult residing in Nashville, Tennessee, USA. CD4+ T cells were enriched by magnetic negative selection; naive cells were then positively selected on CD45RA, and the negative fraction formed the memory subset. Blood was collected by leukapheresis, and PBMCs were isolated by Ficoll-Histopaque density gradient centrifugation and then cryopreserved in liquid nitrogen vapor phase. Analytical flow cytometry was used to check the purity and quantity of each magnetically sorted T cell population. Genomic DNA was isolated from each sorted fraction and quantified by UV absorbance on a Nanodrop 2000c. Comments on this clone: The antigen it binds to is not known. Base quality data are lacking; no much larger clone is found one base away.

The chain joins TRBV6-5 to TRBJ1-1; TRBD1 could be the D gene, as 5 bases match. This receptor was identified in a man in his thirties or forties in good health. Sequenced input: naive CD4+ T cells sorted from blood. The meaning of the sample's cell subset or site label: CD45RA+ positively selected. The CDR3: CASSYDAGWNTEAFF. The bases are TGTGCCAGCAGTTACGATGCAGGGTGGAACACTGAAGCTTTCTTT.